This T cell receptor (beta chain) comes out of a study of blood T cell repertoires in COVID-19. Study at large: Samples of COVID-19 (acute and convalescent) were obtained from the United States, Italy and Spain. T cells, B-cell-depleted T cells, or PBMCs supplied cDNA or gDNA.

The CDR3 length is 14 residues. Germline CDR1 is MGHDK and CDR2 is SYGVNS. With 4 bases removed from V and 0 bases from J, the gap between germline ends came to 9 bases. Enrolment of Seattle patients took place during active infection, and they were followed longitudinally. As originally analysed: Estimation of nucleated cell counts was performed using reference gene primer amplification. Generated by immunoSEQ multiplex PCR, the TCRdb table keeps only in-frame clones and is missing some. V and J calls and clone size are copied from that table; D and trimming were computed from the DNA. Here the sample spans about 250,000 clones, 80% to 95% being singletons.

The sequenced material came from peripheral blood. This TCR came from a man aged 25-45 years with COVID-19, enrolled during active disease. The V call is TRBV25-1, the J call TRBJ1-2; D remains unclear. The CDR3 DNA sequence: TGTGCCAGCAGTGCCGATACAGCTAACTATGGCTACACCTTC. Protein: CASSADTANYGYTF.